Below, 21 T cell receptor beta chains from the same sample are listed, as sequenced in a study of blood T cell repertoires in COVID-19. This table comes from immunoSEQ multiplex PCR, and its TCRdb copy is limited to in-frame clones, with some not included. The sample has some 250,000 clones, approximately 87% seen once; the top ten hold around 6.5%. What was sequenced was peripheral blood. The receptors were gathered from a man aged 60 to 75 with acute or convalescent COVID-19.

CDR3 sequence reads: CASSLYRGIEAFF. The CDR3 DNA reads as TGTGCCAGCTCACTCTACAGGGGGATTGAAGCTTTCTTT. The chain joins TRBV18 to TRBJ1-1; 8 nucleotides agree with TRBD1. CDR3 size: 13 residues. Germline lookup yields CDR1 KGHSH and CDR2 LQKENI. Losses at the gene ends were 4 bases for V and 7 bases for J; bases not matched to a gene: 5.

This chain links TRBV11-2 with TRBJ1-3; D is ambiguous. V was pared by 0 bases and J by 3 bases, with 6 bases between. Germline-derived CDR1 and CDR2 are SGHAT and FQNNGV. There are 14 residues in the CDR3. In DNA form, the CDR3 reads TGTGCCAGCAGCTTAGACCCCCATGGAAACACCATATATTTT. Amino acid sequence: CASSLDPHGNTIYF.

The sample holds many counts of this clone. This sequence joins TRBV11-1 and TRBJ2-5; 9 bases agree with TRBD2. This CDR3 has 15 amino acids. Trimming at V came to 1 base and at J to 6 bases, leaving 6 bases not matched to a gene. The germline CDR1 and CDR2 sequences are SGHAT and FQDESV (reference sequence). In DNA, the CDR3 is TGTGCCAGCAGCTTAGTGACTAGCGGAGAGCAGACCCAGTACTTC. Amino acid sequence: CASSLVTSGEQTQYF.

The V gene is TRBV28, the J gene TRBJ1-2; tentative D call: TRBD1 (6 bases). V was pared by 4 bases and J by 7 bases, with 13 bases between. This CDR3 contains 13 residues. The germline gives CDR1 MDHEN, CDR2 SYDVKM. The CDR3 loop is CASSSRGEGGYTF. The CDR3 region has the DNA TGTGCCAGCAGTTCCAGGGGCGAGGGTGGCTACACCTTC.

As DNA, the CDR3 is TGCGCCAGCAGCCAAGAAAAAGTGGCTTATGAAAAACTGTTTTTT. Translating gives CASSQEKVAYEKLFF. This chain uses TRBV4-3 with TRBJ1-4; D unresolved. CDR1 LGHNA and CDR2 YSLEER come from the germline V gene. The V and J ends lost 0 bases and 6 bases respectively, with 11 bases between them. The CDR3 sequence is 15 residues long.

The chain uses TRBV4-2 and TRBJ2-7; a weak D match, TRBD2 (6 bases). The V end lost 0 bases, the J end lost 9 bases, and 18 bases lay between the germline ends. Germline V CDR1 and CDR2: LGHNA, YNFKEQ. CDR3 length: 15 amino acids. The CDR3 region has the DNA TGTGCCAGCAGCCAAGAGTTCGGGAGTGGAAGGGCGCAGTACTTC. It encodes CASSQEFGSGRAQYF.

The V gene is TRBV6-6, the J gene TRBJ2-2; D might be TRBD1 (6 bases). CDR3 length: 14 amino acids. Germline CDR1 reads MNHNY; CDR2 reads SVGAGI (reference sequence). Trimming cost V 6 bases and J 2 bases, with 10 bases left between them. The CDR3 DNA follows: TGTGCCAGCAGCCAACAGGGAAACACCGGGGAGCTGTTTTTT. Translated: CASSQQGNTGELFF.

This clone appeared once. The genes are TRBV7-3 and TRBJ2-3, with TRBD2 matching 12 bases. Germline CDR1 reads SGHTA; CDR2 reads FQGTGA. Losses at the gene ends were 5 bases for V and 4 bases for J; bases not matched to a gene: 7. The CDR3 runs to 16 residues. In DNA form, the CDR3 reads TGTGCCAGCAGCCCGACTCTAGCGGGAGGGCCAGATACGCAGTATTTT. Its translation is CASSPTLAGGPDTQYF. The full variable domain, rest sourced from reference TRBV7-3 and TRBJ2-3, is GAGVSQTPSNKVTEKGKYVELRCDPISGHTALYWYRQSLGQGPEFLIYFQGTGAADDSGLPNDRFFAVRPEGSVSTLKIQRTERGDSAVYLCASSPTLAGGPDTQYFGPGTRLTVL.

The gene calls are TRBV4-1 and TRBJ1-5; tentative D call: TRBD1 (6 bases). Germline V gives CDR1 MGHRA, CDR2 YSYEKL. The CDR3 consists of 15 residues. V lost 3 bases and J 3 bases, leaving 12 bases between the germline ends. CDR3 nucleotide sequence: TGCGCCAGCAGCCAGGGCAGGGGTTTCAATCAGCCCCAGCATTTT. This translates into CASSQGRGFNQPQHF.

V is TRBV28 and J is TRBJ2-2; 8 bases align to TRBD1. The CDR3 spans 14 residues. The J segment lost 5 bases and the V segment lost 5 bases, leaving 4 bases of the junction unmatched. CDR1 MDHEN and CDR2 SYDVKM come from the germline V gene. The CDR3: CASSGQGSTGELFF. CDR3 nucleotide sequence: TGTGCCAGCAGTGGACAGGGCTCGACCGGGGAGCTGTTTTTT.

Regarding this clone: An end of the junction differs from the germline gene, which may be a read error. This sequence joins TRBV19 and TRBJ2-2; TRBD1 matches at 9 bases. The CDR3 is 15 residues long. Germline CDR1 reads LNHDA; CDR2 reads SQIVND (reference sequence). The CDR3 is CASTTGTGNPGELFF. The CDR3 DNA follows: TGTGCCAGTACCACCGGGACAGGGAACCCCGGGGAGCTGTTTTTT.

V usage is TRBV11-3 and J usage is TRBJ1-1; perhaps TRBD1 as D (6 bases). The V and J ends lost 1 base and 2 bases respectively, with 14 bases between them. This CDR3 contains 16 residues. CDR1 and CDR2 (germline): SGHNT, YENEEA. The CDR3, as DNA: TGTGCCAGCAGCTTAGGACTCAACAGGGCCAACACTGAAGCTTTCTTT. Its protein is CASSLGLNRANTEAFF.

The rearrangement uses TRBV5-7 and TRBJ1-2, with TRBD1 as a possible D gene (6 bases). TRBV5-7 is identified as an open reading frame with a role that is uncertain. The V end was cut by 2 bases, the J end by 4 bases, with 12 bases between. This CDR3 has 14 amino acids. Here the CDR3 reads CASSFGGAIYGYTF. The CDR3 region has the DNA TGTGCCAGCAGCTTTGGGGGGGCGATCTATGGCTACACCTTC.

This chain uses TRBV4-3 with TRBJ2-1, with 9 bases lining up with TRBD2. The CDR3 is 18 amino acids. V was pared by 0 bases and J by 8 bases, with 14 bases of the junction left unmatched. Germline values: CDR1 LGHNA, CDR2 YSLEER. The chain's CDR3 is CASSQEFAGGPGGYEQFF. The CDR3 DNA sequence: TGCGCCAGCAGCCAAGAATTTGCGGGAGGGCCGGGGGGATATGAGCAGTTCTTC.

The chain links TRBV5-4 to TRBJ2-7, with 7 bases fitting TRBD1. The CDR3 extends over 13 amino acids. Per germline, CDR1 SGHNT and CDR2 YYREEE (reference sequence). The J segment lost 6 bases and the V segment lost 5 bases, leaving 8 bases of the junction unmatched. The CDR3 nucleotides read TGTGCCAGCAGAGTTACAGGGGTGGTCGAGCAGTACTTC. The encoded protein is CASRVTGVVEQYF.

This chain uses TRBV13 with TRBJ2-1, with a weak D call TRBD2 (6 bases). This CDR3 has 21 residues. CDR1 is PRHDT and CDR2 is FYEKMQ in the germline V gene (reference sequence). Trimming removed 5 bases at V and 0 bases at J, with 29 bases between. The CDR3 nucleotides are TGTGCCAGCAGCCCCCATCTCGGGACTTCCGCCGACGAGGGCTCCTACAATGAGCAGTTCTTC. This translates into CASSPHLGTSADEGSYNEQFF.

About this clone: Other DNA sequences in this specimen translate into the identical CDR3. The V and J genes are TRBV19 and TRBJ1-1, with D perhaps TRBD1 (5 bases). This CDR3 has 14 amino acids. Germline assignment: CDR1 LNHDA and CDR2 SQIVND (reference sequence). V lost 2 bases and J 0 bases, leaving 7 bases between the germline ends. CDR3 DNA sequence: TGTGCCAGTAGTATACCAGGGATGAACACTGAAGCTTTCTTT. This gives the protein CASSIPGMNTEAFF.

The chain joins TRBV11-3 to TRBJ2-3, with TRBD2 identical over 11 bases. Looked up from germline, CDR1 is SGHNT and CDR2 is YENEEA. This CDR3 has 17 amino acids. The V segment lost 5 bases and the J segment 4 bases; nucleotides outside the gene matches: 11. CDR3 residues: CASSIVAGGPSPDTQYF. The DNA of the CDR3 is TGTGCCAGCAGCATCGTAGCGGGAGGGCCCTCCCCAGATACGCAGTATTTT. The full variable domain, rest sourced from reference TRBV11-3 and TRBJ2-3, is EAGVVQSPRYKIIEKKQPVAFWCNPISGHNTLYWYLQNLGQGPELLIRYENEEAVDDSQLPKDRFSAERLKGVDSTLKIQPAELGDSAVYLCASSIVAGGPSPDTQYFGPGTRLTVL.

The chain combines TRBV11-3 with TRBJ2-3; 10 nucleotides align to TRBD2. Trimming cost V 4 bases and J 3 bases; bases outside gene matches: 7. CDR3 size: 16 residues. Germline lookup yields CDR1 SGHNT and CDR2 YENEEA. This CDR3 reads CASSYTSGRGTDTQYF. CDR3 sequence (DNA): TGTGCCAGCAGCTACACAAGCGGGAGGGGGACAGATACGCAGTATTTT.

V and J are TRBV25-1 and TRBJ1-3; no clear D. Per the germline V gene, CDR1 is MGHDK and CDR2 is SYGVNS. V gave up 2 bases and J gave up 2 bases, with 7 bases separating them. The CDR3 loop spans 14 amino acids. The CDR3 region has the DNA TGTGCCAGCAGTGAAGAGCTTACTGGAAACACCATATATTTT. Protein: CASSEELTGNTIYF.

V gene TRBV4-1 combines with J gene TRBJ1-2; D might be TRBD1 (6 bases). V was pared by 0 bases and J by 4 bases, with 12 bases between. Germline CDR1 is MGHRA and CDR2 is YSYEKL. The CDR3 is made up of 15 amino acids. DNA for the CDR3: TGCGCCAGCAGCCAAGACCCGCAGGGGATCTATGGCTACACCTTC. Its protein is CASSQDPQGIYGYTF.